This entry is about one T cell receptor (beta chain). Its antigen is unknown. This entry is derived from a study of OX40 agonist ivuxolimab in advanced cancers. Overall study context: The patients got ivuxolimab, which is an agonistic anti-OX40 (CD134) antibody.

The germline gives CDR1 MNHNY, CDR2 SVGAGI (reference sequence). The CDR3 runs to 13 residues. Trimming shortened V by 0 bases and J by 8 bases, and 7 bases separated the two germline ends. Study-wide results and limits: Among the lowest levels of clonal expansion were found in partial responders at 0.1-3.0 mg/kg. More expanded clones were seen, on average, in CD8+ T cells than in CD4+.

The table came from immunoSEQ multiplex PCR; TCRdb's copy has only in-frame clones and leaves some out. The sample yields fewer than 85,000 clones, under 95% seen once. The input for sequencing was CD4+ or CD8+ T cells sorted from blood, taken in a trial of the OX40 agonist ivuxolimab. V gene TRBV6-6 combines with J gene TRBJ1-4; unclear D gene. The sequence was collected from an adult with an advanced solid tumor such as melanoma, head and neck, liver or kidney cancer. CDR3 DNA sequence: TGTGCCAGCAGTTACTCGGCCAGGGAAAAACTGTTTTTT. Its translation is CASSYSAREKLFF.